This T cell receptor (beta chain) is drawn from a study of immune cell composition in non-small cell lung cancer. Germline V CDR1 and CDR2: LGHNA, YSLEER. V was cut by 0 bases and J by 6 bases, with 15 bases left in between. The CDR3 spans 15 residues. Profiling relied on immunoSEQ multiplex PCR, and the TCRdb table lists in-frame clones only, not all of them. Of around 10,000 clones detected, around 62% appear once; the ten largest clones hold roughly 18%. This clone is categorized as medium-sized. Its antigen is not identified. Study results and caveats: Top 10 clone scores and clonality were higher in squamous than adenocarcinoma. Tumour TCR-beta clonality was not significantly tied to smoking pack-years. Overall clonality, unlike maximal tumour-associated clone frequency, did not predict TIL reactivity.

V and J are TRBV4-3 and TRBJ2-7, with D perhaps TRBD2 (6 bases). Material: lung tumor tissue. This TCR came from a human donor with non-small cell lung cancer. This CDR3 is CASSQDAGSIAEQYF. The CDR3 nucleotides read TGCGCCAGCAGCCAAGACGCGGGATCTATCGCCGAGCAGTACTTC.